This T cell receptor beta chain emerged from a study of blood T cell repertoires in COVID-19. This CDR3 spans 14 amino acids. V dropped 4 bases and J dropped 6 bases, with 19 bases sitting between them. From germline, CDR1 is GTSNPN and CDR2 SVGIG (reference sequence). In its sample, this clone was seen once. The study drew participants aged about 18 to 90 years from approximately 25 US areas. Clinical history as reported by participants underpinned cohort assignment. As processed by the authors: Reference gene primers were amplified, and this amplification served to estimate nucleated cell counts. The assay was immunoSEQ multiplex PCR, and TCRdb's table has in-frame clones only and misses some. The V and J calls and the clone size are those of that table, but D and trimming were determined from the DNA. The data show 150,000 to 200,000 clones, 80% seen once.

The TCR originated in a woman in her fifties or sixties who had recovered from COVID-19. Material for sequencing was PBMCs or T cells enriched from blood (not recorded which). This chain joins TRBV30 and TRBJ2-7, with a weak D call TRBD2 (6 bases). CDR3 sequence: CAWTPPGLWAEQYF. The DNA of the CDR3 is TGTGCCTGGACCCCGCCGGGACTTTGGGCCGAGCAGTACTTC. Looking up the rest from reference TRBV30 and TRBJ2-7 gives the full variable domain: SQTIHQWPATLVQPVGSPLSLECTVEGTSNPNLYWYRQAAGRGLQLLFYSVGIGQISSEVPQNLSASRPQDRQFILSSKKLLLSDSGFYLCAWTPPGLWAEQYFGPGTRLTVT.